The subject of this entry is one T cell receptor beta chain. What it recognizes is unknown. These data belong to a study of OX40 agonist ivuxolimab in advanced cancers. Whole-study context: Dose-escalation patients were diagnosed with hepatocellular carcinoma, melanoma, renal cell cancer or head and neck cancer.

Germline loops: CDR1 MDHEN, CDR2 SYDVKM. V gave up 3 bases and J gave up 3 bases; unmatched junction bases: 13. The length of the CDR3 is 20 residues. The method was immunoSEQ multiplex PCR; TCRdb's version includes in-frame clones alone and lacks a portion of them. The sample has about 29,000 clones; 82% are singletons. Study observations and caveats: In the expanded peripheral T cells, antigen specificity was never determined. Nonresponders, in some cases, also had low normalized T-cell clonal expansion.

The specimen comprised CD4+ or CD8+ T cells sorted from blood, sampled in a trial of the OX40 agonist ivuxolimab. This TCR was sampled from an adult with an advanced solid tumor such as melanoma, head and neck, liver or kidney cancer. This sequence joins TRBV28 and TRBJ2-1, with 14 bases lining up with TRBD2. The DNA for the CDR3 is TGTGCCAGCAGTTTCACCGGGACTAGCGGGAGCCCAGGTTTCTACAATGAGCAGTTCTTC. This translates into CASSFTGTSGSPGFYNEQFF.